This T cell receptor (beta chain) was captured by sequencing in a study of cytomegalovirus exposure and HLA in healthy donors. Points from the study as a whole: The investigators catalogued about 170 TCR beta chains as cytomegalovirus-associated.

This CDR3 has 15 amino acids. Looked up from germline, CDR1 is ENHRY and CDR2 is SYGVKD. Deletions cut 4 bases from V and 3 bases from J, with 13 bases between. Notes on this clone: Its antigen is not known.

The protocol was immunoSEQ multiplex PCR, while the TCRdb copy is restricted to in-frame clones and leaves out a portion. This sample has 150,000 to 200,000 clones, with around 88% found just once. This sequence joins TRBV10-3 and TRBJ1-3; unclear D gene. This clonotype originated in a young woman in good health and CMV-seronegative. Input material: PBMCs. CDR3 protein: CAISVGFEGGNTIYF. DNA for the CDR3: TGTGCCATCAGTGTGGGGTTTGAGGGTGGAAACACCATATATTTT.